The 3 T cell receptor beta chains presented below share a single source sample, sequenced in a study of blood T cell repertoires in COVID-19. Clones were sequenced by immunoSEQ multiplex PCR, and TCRdb holds only the in-frame ones, with some missing. The repertoire holds 250,000 or so clones, 90% seen once, with less than 3.5% in the top ten. The sequencing sample was made of peripheral blood. These receptors originate from a man younger than 40 with COVID-19, enrolled during active disease.

The chain couples TRBV5-6 to TRBJ2-2, with TRBD1 identical over 10 bases. V was pared by 6 bases and J by 4 bases, with 9 bases of the junction left unmatched. The CDR3 is 16 residues long. In germline, CDR1 is SGHDT, CDR2 YYEEEE. This CDR3 reads CASKKTGGAITGELFF. The CDR3 DNA reads TGTGCCAGCAAAAAGACAGGGGGCGCGATCACCGGGGAGCTGTTTTTT.

CDR3 region: CASTGQLPRVNTEAFF. The DNA of the CDR3 is TGTGCCAGCACCGGACAACTCCCTAGGGTGAACACTGAAGCTTTCTTT. The chain employs TRBV2 and TRBJ1-1; D is perhaps TRBD1 (5 bases). This CDR3 comprises 16 residues. V lost 7 bases, J lost 0 bases, and 18 bases lay in between. Per germline, CDR1 SNHLY and CDR2 FYNNEI.

The rearrangement joins TRBV7-7 to TRBJ2-3; 10 bases line up with TRBD1. Germline CDR1 reads SSHAT; CDR2 reads FNYEAQ (reference sequence). The CDR3 covers 16 residues. The junction had 3 bases not matched to a gene; V was cut back by 1 base and J by 2 bases. CDR3 DNA: TGTGCCAGCAGCTTAGGACAGGGGGCATTCACAGATACGCAGTATTTT. It specifies CASSLGQGAFTDTQYF.